This entry lists 10 T cell receptor beta chains sequenced from one sample in a study of cytomegalovirus exposure and HLA in healthy donors. Produced via immunoSEQ multiplex PCR; TCRdb's table is partial and in-frame only. The table includes 150,000 to 200,000 clones, more than 70% detected once. Sequences were obtained from PBMCs. The receptors were gathered from a woman younger than 35 in good health and CMV-seronegative.

The J gene is TRBJ1-5, the V gene TRBV7-8; TRBD1 is a possible D gene (6 bases). Trimming stripped 1 base from V and 7 bases from J, with 11 bases between. Germline assignment: CDR1 SGHVS and CDR2 FQNEAQ. The CDR3 runs 14 residues. The CDR3 region has the DNA TGTGCCAGCAGCTTAGGTCAGGGGCCCCAGCCCCAGCATTTT. This translates into CASSLGQGPQPQHF.

This clone came up once. The chain links TRBV4-1 to TRBJ2-7; tentatively, D is TRBD2 (5 bases). The V end lost 4 bases, the J end lost 2 bases, and 9 bases lay between the germline ends. The CDR3 runs to 13 residues. Per germline, CDR1 MGHRA and CDR2 YSYEKL. In nucleotides, the CDR3 is TGCGCCAGCAGCCCCGGGGAGACCTACGAGCAGTACTTC. Translation gives CASSPGETYEQYF.

The rearrangement uses TRBV6-4 and TRBJ2-1; TRBD2 aligns across 10 bases. J lost 7 bases, V lost 8 bases, and 5 bases had no gene match. In germline, CDR1 is MRHNA, CDR2 SNTAGT. This CDR3 comprises 13 residues. The chain's CDR3 is CASWTSGNNEQFF. CDR3 coding DNA: TGTGCCAGCTGGACTAGCGGTAATAATGAGCAGTTCTTC.

The chain recombines TRBV6-4 with TRBJ2-2; D is possibly TRBD2 (6 bases). This CDR3 spans 15 amino acids. The germline CDR1 and CDR2 sequences are MRHNA and SNTAGT. Between the trimmed V and J ends, which lost 3 bases and 7 bases, there was a span of 15 bases. The CDR3 nucleotides are TGTGCCAGCAGTGAAGGGCAGGGAGGAAGCGGGGAGCTGTTTTTT. Translation gives CASSEGQGGSGELFF.

The CDR3 is CASSPRGGREGRNEQYF. The CDR3 DNA reads as TGTGCCAGCAGCCCGCGTGGAGGGCGGGAAGGAAGGAACGAGCAGTACTTC. The V and J genes are TRBV5-8 and TRBJ2-7, with D maybe TRBD2 (6 bases). This CDR3 region has 17 residues. Germline V CDR1 and CDR2: SGHTS, YDEGEE. V gave up 4 bases and J gave up 5 bases, with 25 bases separating them.

This rearrangement joins TRBV5-1 to TRBJ2-4; TRBD2 matches 16 bases. The CDR3 totals 19 residues. V lost 4 bases, J lost 1 base, and 8 bases stayed unmatched. Germline assignment: CDR1 SGHRS and CDR2 YFSETQ. In DNA form, the CDR3 reads TGCGCCAGCAGCACGGGACTAGCGGGGGGGCCCCAGGCCAAAAACATTCAGTACTTC. It encodes CASSTGLAGGPQAKNIQYF.

The rearrangement links TRBV5-6 to TRBJ2-1, with a possible D match to TRBD2 (6 bases). Germline assignment: CDR1 SGHDT and CDR2 YYEEEE. V was trimmed by 6 bases and J by 6 bases, leaving 16 bases between them. This CDR3 has 14 residues. The DNA for the CDR3 is TGTGCCAGCACCGTTGGGGGGAGGTCCAATGAGCAGTTCTTC. Translating it yields CASTVGGRSNEQFF.

The J gene is TRBJ1-1, the V gene TRBV7-2; a possible D gene is TRBD1 (5 bases). The CDR3 is 13 amino acids. The V and J ends lost 7 bases and 3 bases respectively, with 12 bases between them. In germline, CDR1 is SGHTA, CDR2 FQGNSA. The CDR3 sequence: CASNLEGDTEAFF. CDR3 nucleotide sequence: TGTGCCAGCAACCTAGAAGGGGACACTGAAGCTTTCTTT.

The chain carries TRBV5-4 and TRBJ1-1, with TRBD1 identical over 8 bases. CDR1 is SGHNT, CDR2 YYREEE, per germline (reference sequence). This CDR3 is 17 amino acids long. After removal of 4 bases from V and 4 bases from J, the junction contained 15 bases not matched to a gene. In DNA form, the CDR3 reads TGTGCCAGCAGCCCCCGGAGACAGGGGTCCGGGGGCACTGAAGCTTTCTTT. Protein: CASSPRRQGSGGTEAFF.

The chain combines TRBV5-1 with TRBJ2-7; 7 positions agree with TRBD2. V gave up 0 bases and J gave up 1 base; unmatched junction bases: 4. The CDR3 loop spans 15 amino acids. Germline V gives CDR1 SGHRS, CDR2 YFSETQ. This CDR3 reads CASSLGAGPSYEQYF. The CDR3 DNA sequence: TGCGCCAGCAGCTTGGGAGCGGGACCTTCCTACGAGCAGTACTTC.